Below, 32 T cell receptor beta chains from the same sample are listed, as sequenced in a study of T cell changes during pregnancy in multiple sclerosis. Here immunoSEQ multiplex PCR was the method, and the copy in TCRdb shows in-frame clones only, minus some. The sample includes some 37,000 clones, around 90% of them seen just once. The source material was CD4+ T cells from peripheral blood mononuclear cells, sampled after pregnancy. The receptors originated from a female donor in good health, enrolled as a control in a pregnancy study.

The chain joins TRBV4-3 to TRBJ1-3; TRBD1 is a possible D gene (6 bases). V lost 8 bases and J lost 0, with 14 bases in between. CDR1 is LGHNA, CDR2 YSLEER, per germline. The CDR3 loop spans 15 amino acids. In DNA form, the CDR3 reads TGCGCCAGCTGCCGGGACATACGCTCTGGAAACACCATATATTTT. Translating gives CASCRDIRSGNTIYF.

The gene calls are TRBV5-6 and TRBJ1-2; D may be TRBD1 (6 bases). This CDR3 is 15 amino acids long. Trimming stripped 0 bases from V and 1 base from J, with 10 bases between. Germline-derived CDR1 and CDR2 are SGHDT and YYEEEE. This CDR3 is CASSLAAGVNYGYTF. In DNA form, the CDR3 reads TGTGCCAGCAGCTTGGCGGCAGGGGTTAACTATGGCTACACCTTC.

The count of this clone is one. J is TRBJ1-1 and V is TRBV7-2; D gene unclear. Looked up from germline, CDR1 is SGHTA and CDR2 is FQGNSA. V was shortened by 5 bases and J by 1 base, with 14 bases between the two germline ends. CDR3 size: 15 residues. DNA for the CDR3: TGTGCCAGCAGCGCCGAGGCAGTGAGGAACACTGAAGCTTTCTTT. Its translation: CASSAEAVRNTEAFF. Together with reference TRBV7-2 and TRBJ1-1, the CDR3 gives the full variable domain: GAGVSQSPSNKVTEKGKDVELRCDPISGHTALYWYRQSLGQGLEFLIYFQGNSAPDKSGLPSDRFSAERTGGSVSTLTIQRTQQEDSAVYLCASSAEAVRNTEAFFGQGTRLTVV.

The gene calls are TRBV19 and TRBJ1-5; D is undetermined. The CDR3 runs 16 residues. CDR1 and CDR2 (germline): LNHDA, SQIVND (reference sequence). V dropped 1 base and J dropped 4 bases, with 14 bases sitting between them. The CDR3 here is CASSIGNPSGNQPQHF. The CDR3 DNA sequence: TGTGCCAGTAGTATAGGAAACCCATCGGGGAATCAGCCCCAGCATTTT.

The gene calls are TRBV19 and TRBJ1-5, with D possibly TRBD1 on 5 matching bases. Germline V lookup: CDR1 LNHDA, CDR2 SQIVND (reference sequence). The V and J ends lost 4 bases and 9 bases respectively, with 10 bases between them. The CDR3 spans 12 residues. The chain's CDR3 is CASSTGGGPQHF. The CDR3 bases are TGTGCCAGTAGTACCGGCGGGGGGCCCCAGCATTTT.

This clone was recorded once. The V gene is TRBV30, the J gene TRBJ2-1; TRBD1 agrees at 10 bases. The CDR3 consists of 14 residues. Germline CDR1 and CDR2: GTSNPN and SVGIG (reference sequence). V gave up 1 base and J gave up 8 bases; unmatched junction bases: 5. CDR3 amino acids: CAWSEGTGAHEQFF. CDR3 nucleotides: TGTGCCTGGAGTGAGGGGACAGGGGCACATGAGCAGTTCTTC.

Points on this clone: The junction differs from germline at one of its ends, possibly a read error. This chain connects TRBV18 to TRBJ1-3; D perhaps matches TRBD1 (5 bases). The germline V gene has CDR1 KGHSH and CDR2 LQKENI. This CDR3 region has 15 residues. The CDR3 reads CASSPPVFDSVRLCF. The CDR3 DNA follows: TGTGCCAGCTCACCACCGGTTTTCGACAGCGTCCGACTTTGCTTT.

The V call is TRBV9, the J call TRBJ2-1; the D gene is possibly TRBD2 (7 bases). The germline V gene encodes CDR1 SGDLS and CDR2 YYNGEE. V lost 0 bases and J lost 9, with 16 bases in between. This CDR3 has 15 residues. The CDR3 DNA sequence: TGTGCCAGCAGCGTAGCTAGCGGTAGAGGGGGTGAGCAGTTCTTC. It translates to CASSVASGRGGEQFF.

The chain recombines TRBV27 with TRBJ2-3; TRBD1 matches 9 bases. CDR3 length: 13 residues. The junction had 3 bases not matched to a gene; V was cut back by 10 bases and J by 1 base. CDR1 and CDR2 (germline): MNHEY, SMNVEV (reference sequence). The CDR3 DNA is TGTGCCACCAGACAGGGGGGCACAGATACGCAGTATTTT. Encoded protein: CATRQGGTDTQYF.

The chain's CDR3 is CASSLSLNRENIQYF. CDR3 nucleotides: TGTGCCAGCAGCCTCTCCCTAAACAGGGAGAACATTCAGTACTTC. The chain employs TRBV13 and TRBJ2-4; maybe TRBD1 (6 bases). The CDR3 contains 15 residues. Trimming took off 5 bases at V and 7 bases at J, with 18 bases between the two ends. CDR1 PRHDT and CDR2 FYEKMQ come from the germline V gene (reference sequence).

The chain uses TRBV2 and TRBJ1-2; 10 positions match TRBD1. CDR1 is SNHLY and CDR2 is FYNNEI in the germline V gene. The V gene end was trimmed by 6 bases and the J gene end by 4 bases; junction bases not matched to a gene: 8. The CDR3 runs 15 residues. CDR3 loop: CASRPTGGGVYGYTF. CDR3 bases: TGTGCCAGCAGACCGACAGGGGGCGGGGTCTATGGCTACACCTTC.

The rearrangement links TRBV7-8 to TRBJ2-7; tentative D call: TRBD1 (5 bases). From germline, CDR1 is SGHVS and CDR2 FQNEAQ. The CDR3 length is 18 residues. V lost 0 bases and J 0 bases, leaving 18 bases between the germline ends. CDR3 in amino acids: CASSLAPGLDIGSYEQYF. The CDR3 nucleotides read TGTGCCAGCAGCTTAGCCCCGGGTTTGGACATAGGCTCCTACGAGCAGTACTTC.

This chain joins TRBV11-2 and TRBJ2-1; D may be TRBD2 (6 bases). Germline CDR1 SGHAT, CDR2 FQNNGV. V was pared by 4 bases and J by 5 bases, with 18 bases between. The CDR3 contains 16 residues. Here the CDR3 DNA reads TGTGCCAGCAGCTCCCCCGGTGGGCTAGCGAACAATGAGCAGTTCTTC. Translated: CASSSPGGLANNEQFF.

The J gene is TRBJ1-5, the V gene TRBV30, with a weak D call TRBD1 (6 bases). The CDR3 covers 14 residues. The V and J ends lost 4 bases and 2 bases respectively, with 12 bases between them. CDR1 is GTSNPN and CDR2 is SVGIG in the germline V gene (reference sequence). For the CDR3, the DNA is TGTGCCTGGACAGGGAGGGGGGGCAATCAGCCCCAGCATTTT. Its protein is CAWTGRGGNQPQHF.

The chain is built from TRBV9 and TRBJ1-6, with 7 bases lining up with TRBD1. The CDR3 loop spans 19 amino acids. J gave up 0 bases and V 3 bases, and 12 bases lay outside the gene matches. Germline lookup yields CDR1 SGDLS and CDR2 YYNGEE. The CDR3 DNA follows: TGTGCCAGCAGCGCCCGACAGGGTAAGTCCAACTCCTATAATTCACCCCTCCACTTT. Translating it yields CASSARQGKSNSYNSPLHF.

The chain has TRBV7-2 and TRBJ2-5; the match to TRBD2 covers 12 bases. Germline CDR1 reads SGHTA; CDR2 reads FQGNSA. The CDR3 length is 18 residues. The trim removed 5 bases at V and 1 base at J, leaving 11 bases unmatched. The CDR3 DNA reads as TGTGCCAGCAGCGCCGCTAGCGGGGGGGGGACCAGCCAAGAGACCCAGTACTTC. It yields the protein CASSAASGGGTSQETQYF.

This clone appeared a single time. The CDR3 bases are TGTGCCAGTAGTCCCGCCCTTCCAGCGGGGGGGCCTGGTGAGCAGTTCTTC. Its protein product is CASSPALPAGGPGEQFF. The genes are TRBV19 and TRBJ2-1; 10 bases agree with TRBD2. J gave up 9 bases and V 5 bases, and 16 bases lay outside the gene matches. The CDR3 has 17 amino acids. Germline assignment: CDR1 LNHDA and CDR2 SQIVND (reference sequence).

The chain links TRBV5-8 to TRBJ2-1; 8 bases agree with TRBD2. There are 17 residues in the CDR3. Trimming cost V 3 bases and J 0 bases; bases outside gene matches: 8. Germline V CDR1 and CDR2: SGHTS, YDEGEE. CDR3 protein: CASSSRPGLDSYNEQFF. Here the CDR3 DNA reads TGTGCCAGCAGCTCGAGACCGGGACTAGACTCCTACAATGAGCAGTTCTTC.

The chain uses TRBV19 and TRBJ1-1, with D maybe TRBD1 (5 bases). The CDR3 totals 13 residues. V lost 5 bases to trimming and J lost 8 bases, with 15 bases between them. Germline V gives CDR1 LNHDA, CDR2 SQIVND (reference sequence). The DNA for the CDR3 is TGTGCCAGTAGTGGGACTAATACGCGCGAAGCTTTCTTT. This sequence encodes CASSGTNTREAFF.

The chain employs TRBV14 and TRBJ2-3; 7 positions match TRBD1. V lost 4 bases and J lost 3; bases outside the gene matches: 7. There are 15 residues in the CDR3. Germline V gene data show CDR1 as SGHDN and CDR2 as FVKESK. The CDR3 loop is CASSPGGTRTDTQYF. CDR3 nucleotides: TGTGCCAGCAGCCCAGGGGGTACTAGGACAGATACGCAGTATTTT.

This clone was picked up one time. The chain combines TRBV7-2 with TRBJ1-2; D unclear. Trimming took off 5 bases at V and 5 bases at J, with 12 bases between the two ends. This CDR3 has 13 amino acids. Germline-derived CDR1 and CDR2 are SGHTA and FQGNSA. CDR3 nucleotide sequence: TGTGCCAGCAGCCCACCCAGAAGTTATGGCTACACCTTC. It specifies CASSPPRSYGYTF.

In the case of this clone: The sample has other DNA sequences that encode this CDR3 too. The CDR3 sequence: CASSLAPGQAYEQYF. DNA for the CDR3: TGTGCCAGCAGCTTAGCCCCCGGACAGGCCTACGAGCAGTACTTC. The V gene is TRBV7-6, the J gene TRBJ2-7, with 7 bases matching TRBD1. With 0 bases clipped from V and 2 bases from J, the junction kept 4 bases outside the gene matches. The CDR3 has 15 residues. Germline assignment: CDR1 SGHVS and CDR2 FNYEAQ.

CDR3 region: CASTLDGENTEAFF. In DNA form, the CDR3 reads TGTGCCAGCACCCTCGACGGGGAGAACACTGAAGCTTTCTTT. The chain is built from TRBV7-9 and TRBJ1-1; D gene unclear. V lost 7 bases and J lost 1, with 13 bases in between. The germline CDR1 and CDR2 sequences are SEHNR and FQNEAQ (reference sequence). The CDR3 runs 14 residues.

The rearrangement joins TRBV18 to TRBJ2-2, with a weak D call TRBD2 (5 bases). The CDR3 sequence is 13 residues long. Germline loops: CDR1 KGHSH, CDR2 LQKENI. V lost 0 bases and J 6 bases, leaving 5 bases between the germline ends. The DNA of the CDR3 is TGTGCCAGCTCACCACCGGACTCCGGGGAGCTGTTTTTT. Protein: CASSPPDSGELFF.

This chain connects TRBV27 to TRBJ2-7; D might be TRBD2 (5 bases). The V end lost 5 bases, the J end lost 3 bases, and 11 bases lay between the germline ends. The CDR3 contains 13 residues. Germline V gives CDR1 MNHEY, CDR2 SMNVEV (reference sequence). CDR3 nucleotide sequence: TGTGCCAGCAGTCCGCGGGTGGGCTACGAGCAGTACTTC. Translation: CASSPRVGYEQYF.

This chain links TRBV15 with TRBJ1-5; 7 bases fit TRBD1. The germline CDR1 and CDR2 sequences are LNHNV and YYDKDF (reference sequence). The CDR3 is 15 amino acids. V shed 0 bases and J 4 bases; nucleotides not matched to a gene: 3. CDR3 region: CATSRDSGGNQPQHF. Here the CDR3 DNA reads TGTGCCACCAGCAGAGATTCAGGGGGTAATCAGCCCCAGCATTTT.

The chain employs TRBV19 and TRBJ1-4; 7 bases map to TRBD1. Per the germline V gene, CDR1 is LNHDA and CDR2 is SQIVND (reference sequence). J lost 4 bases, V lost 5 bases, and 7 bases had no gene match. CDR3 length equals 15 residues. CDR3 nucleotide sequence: TGTGCCAGTAGTGCCGACAGGGAACGTAATGAAAAACTGTTTTTT. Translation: CASSADRERNEKLFF.

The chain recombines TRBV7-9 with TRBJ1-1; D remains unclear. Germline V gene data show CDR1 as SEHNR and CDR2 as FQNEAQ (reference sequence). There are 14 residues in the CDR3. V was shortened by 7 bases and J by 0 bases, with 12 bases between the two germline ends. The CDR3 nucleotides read TGTGCCAGCAAGATGGGCCCCCTGAACACTGAAGCTTTCTTT. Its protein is CASKMGPLNTEAFF.

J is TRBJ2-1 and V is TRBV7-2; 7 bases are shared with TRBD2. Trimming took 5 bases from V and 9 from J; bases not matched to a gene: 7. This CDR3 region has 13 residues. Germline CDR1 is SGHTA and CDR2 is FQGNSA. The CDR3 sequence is CASSPSAGSEQFF. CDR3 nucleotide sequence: TGTGCCAGCAGCCCCTCAGCGGGGAGTGAGCAGTTCTTC.

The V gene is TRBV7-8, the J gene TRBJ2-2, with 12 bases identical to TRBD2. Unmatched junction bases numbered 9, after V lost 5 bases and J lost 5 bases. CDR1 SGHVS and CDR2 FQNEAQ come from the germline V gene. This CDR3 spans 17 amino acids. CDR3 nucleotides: TGTGCCAGCAGCAACCGACTAGCGGGAGTAACGACCGGGGAGCTGTTTTTT. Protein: CASSNRLAGVTTGELFF.

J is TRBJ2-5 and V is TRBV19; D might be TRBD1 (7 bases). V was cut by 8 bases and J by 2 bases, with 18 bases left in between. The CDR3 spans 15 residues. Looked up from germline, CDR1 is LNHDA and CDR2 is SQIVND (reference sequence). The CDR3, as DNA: TGTGCCAGTGCCTATGGGCAGGGGGGACAAGAGACCCAGTACTTC. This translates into CASAYGQGGQETQYF.

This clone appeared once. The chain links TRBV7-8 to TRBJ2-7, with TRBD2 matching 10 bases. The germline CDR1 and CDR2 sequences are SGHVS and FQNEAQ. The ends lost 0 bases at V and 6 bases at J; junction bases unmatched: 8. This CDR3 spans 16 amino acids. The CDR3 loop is CASSLAASGRSLEQYF. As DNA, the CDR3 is TGTGCCAGCAGCTTAGCGGCTAGCGGGAGATCGCTCGAGCAGTACTTC.